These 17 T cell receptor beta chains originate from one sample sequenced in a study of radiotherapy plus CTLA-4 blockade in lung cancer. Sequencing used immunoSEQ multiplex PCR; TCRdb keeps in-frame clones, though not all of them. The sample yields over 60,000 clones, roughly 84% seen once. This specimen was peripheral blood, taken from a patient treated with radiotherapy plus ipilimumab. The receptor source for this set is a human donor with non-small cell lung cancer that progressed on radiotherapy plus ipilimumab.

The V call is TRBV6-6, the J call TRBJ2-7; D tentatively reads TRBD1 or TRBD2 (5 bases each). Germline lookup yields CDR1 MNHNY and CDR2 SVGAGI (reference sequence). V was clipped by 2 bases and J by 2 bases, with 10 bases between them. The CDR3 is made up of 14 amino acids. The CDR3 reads CASSYQRGPYEQYF. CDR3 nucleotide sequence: TGTGCCAGCAGTTACCAACGGGGACCCTACGAGCAGTACTTC.

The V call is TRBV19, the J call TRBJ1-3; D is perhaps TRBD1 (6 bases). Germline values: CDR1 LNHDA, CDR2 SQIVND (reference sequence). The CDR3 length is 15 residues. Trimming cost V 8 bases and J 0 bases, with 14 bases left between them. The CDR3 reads CASFSRQVSGNTIYF. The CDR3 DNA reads TGTGCCAGTTTCTCCAGACAGGTCTCTGGAAACACCATATATTTT.

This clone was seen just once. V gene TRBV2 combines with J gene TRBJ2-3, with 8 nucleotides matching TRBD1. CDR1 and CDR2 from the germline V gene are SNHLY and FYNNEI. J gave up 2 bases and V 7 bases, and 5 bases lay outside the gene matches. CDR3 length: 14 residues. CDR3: CASMTGALTDTQYF. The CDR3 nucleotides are TGTGCCAGCATGACAGGGGCCCTCACAGATACGCAGTATTTT.

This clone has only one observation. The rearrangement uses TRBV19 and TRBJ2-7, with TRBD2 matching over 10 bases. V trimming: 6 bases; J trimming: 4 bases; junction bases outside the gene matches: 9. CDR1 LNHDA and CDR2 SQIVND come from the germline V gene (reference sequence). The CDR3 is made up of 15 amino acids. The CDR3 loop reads CASRLSPSGSYEQYF. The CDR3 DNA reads TGTGCCAGTAGACTATCTCCTAGCGGGAGTTACGAGCAGTACTTC.

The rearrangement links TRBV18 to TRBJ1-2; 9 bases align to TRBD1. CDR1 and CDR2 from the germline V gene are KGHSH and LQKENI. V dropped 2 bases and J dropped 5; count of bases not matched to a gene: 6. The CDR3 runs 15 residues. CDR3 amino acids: CASSPTGQGSYGYTF. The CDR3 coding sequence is TGTGCCAGCTCACCAACGGGACAGGGCAGTTATGGCTACACCTTC. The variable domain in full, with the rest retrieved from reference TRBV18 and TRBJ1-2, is NAGVMQNPRHLVRRRGQEARLRCSPMKGHSHVYWYRQLPEEGLKFMVYLQKENIIDESGMPKERFSAEFPKEGPSILRIQQVVRGDSAAYFCASSPTGQGSYGYTFGSGTRLTVV.

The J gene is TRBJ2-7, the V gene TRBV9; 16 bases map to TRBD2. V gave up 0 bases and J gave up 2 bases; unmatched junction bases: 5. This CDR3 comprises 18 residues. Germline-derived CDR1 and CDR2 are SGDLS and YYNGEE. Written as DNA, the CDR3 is TGTGCCAGCAGCGTAGACAGGGGGACTAGCGGGAGGGCCTACGAGCAGTACGTC. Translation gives CASSVDRGTSGRAYEQYV.

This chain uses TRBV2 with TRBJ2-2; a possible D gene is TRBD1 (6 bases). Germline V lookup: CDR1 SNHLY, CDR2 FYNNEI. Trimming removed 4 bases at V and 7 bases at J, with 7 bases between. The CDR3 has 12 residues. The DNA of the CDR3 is TGTGCCAGCAGTGGAGGGGGCGGGGAGCTGTTTTTT. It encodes CASSGGGGELFF.

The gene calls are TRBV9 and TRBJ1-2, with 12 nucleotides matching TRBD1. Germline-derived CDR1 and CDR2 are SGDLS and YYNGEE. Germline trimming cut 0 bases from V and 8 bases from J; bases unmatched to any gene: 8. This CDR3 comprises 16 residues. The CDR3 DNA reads TGTGCCAGCAGCGTAGAAGCGGGGACAGGGGGCGTCGGCTACACCTTC. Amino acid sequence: CASSVEAGTGGVGYTF.

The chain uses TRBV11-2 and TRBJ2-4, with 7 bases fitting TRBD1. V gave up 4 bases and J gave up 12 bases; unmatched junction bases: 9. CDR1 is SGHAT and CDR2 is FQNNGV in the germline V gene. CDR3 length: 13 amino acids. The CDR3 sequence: CASSSNRQGTQYF. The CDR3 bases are TGTGCCAGCAGCTCGAACCGACAGGGAACTCAGTACTTC.

Written as DNA, the CDR3 is TGCGCCAGCAGCTTGTTAGAAACGAACACCGGGGAGCTGTTTTTT. Translated, it gives CASSLLETNTGELFF. V is TRBV5-1 and J is TRBJ2-2; D gene ambiguous. The CDR3 has 15 amino acids. The germline CDR1 and CDR2 sequences are SGHRS and YFSETQ. Trimming shortened V by 1 base and J by 0 bases, and 7 bases separated the two germline ends. Complete variable domain (other parts from reference TRBV5-1 and TRBJ2-2): KAGVTQTPRYLIKTRGQQVTLSCSPISGHRSVSWYQQTPGQGLQFLFEYFSETQRNKGNFPGRFSGRQFSNSRSEMNVSTLELGDSALYLCASSLLETNTGELFFGEGSRLTVL.

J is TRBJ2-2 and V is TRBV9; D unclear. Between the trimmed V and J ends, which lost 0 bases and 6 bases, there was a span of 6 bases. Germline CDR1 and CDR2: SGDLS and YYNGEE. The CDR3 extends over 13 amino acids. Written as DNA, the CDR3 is TGTGCCAGCAGCGTAGGAGAATCCGGGGAGCTGTTTTTT. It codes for CASSVGESGELFF.

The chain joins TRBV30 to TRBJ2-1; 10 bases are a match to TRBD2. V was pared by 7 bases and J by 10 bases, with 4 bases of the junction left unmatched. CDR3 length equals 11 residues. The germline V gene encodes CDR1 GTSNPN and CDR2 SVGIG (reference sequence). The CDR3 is CASSGSGEQFF. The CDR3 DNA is TGTGCCTCTAGCGGGAGCGGGGAGCAGTTCTTC.

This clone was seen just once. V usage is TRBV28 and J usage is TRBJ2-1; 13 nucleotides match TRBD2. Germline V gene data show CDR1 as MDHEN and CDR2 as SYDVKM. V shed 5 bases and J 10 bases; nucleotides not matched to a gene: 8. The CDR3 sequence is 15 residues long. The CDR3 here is CASSQGLAGVWEQFF. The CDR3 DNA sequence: TGTGCCAGCAGTCAAGGACTAGCGGGAGTATGGGAGCAGTTCTTC.

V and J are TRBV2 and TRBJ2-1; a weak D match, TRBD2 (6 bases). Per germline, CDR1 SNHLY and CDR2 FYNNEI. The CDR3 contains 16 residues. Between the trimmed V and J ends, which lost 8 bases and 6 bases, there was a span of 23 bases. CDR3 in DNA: TGTGCCAGCTTCGAAATACTAGCATTCAACGGCAATGAGCAGTTCTTC. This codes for CASFEILAFNGNEQFF.

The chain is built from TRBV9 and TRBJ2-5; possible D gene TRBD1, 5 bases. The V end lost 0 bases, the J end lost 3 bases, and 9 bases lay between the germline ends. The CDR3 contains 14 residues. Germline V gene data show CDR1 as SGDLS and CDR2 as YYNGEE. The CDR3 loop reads CASSVEGFKETQYF. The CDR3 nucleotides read TGTGCCAGCAGCGTAGAGGGGTTTAAAGAGACCCAGTACTTC.

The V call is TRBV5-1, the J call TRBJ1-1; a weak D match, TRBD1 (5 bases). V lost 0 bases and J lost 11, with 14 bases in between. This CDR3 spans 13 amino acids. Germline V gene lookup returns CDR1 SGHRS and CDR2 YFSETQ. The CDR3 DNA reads TGCGCCAGCAGCTTGGTTCCAGGGCAGGATGCTTTCTTT. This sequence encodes CASSLVPGQDAFF.

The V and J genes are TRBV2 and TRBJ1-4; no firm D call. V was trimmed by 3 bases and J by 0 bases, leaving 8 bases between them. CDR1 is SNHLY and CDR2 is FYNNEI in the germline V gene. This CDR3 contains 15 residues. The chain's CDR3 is CASSDPAATNEKLFF. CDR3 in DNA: TGTGCCAGCAGTGATCCCGCAGCAACTAATGAAAAACTGTTTTTT.